Following are 28 T cell receptor beta chains from one sample sequenced in a study of beta chain features in type 1 diabetes. The whole isolated RNA underwent reverse transcription, so sequencing captured expressed TCRB transcripts. Here immunoSEQ multiplex PCR was the method, and the copy in TCRdb shows in-frame clones only, minus some. The data contain hundreds of thousands of clones, 10% to 15% of them seen just once; the ten biggest clones take up under 0.02%. The sequencing sample was made of naive CD4+ T cells from blood. These receptors were taken from a man aged 18 to 29 in good health.

This chain uses TRBV29-1 with TRBJ1-2; no clear D. The CDR3 is made up of 12 amino acids. With 3 bases removed from V and 10 bases from J, the gap between germline ends came to 15 bases. Germline V gene data show CDR1 as SQVTM and CDR2 as ANQGSEA. CDR3 sequence: CSVERGLVVYTF. The CDR3 bases are TGCAGCGTTGAGAGAGGGTTAGTCGTCTACACCTTC.

The CDR3 DNA reads TGTGCCAGCAGCTTCCCCGGACTAGCGGGATCAGAGACCCAGTACTTC. It yields the protein CASSFPGLAGSETQYF. This rearrangement joins TRBV5-4 to TRBJ2-5; TRBD2 aligns across 12 bases. The length of the CDR3 is 16 residues. V lost 2 bases to trimming and J lost 4 bases; unmatched junction nucleotides: 6. CDR1 SGHNT and CDR2 YYREEE come from the germline V gene (reference sequence).

The V gene is TRBV11-2, the J gene TRBJ2-5; D might be TRBD2 (6 bases). The V and J ends lost 0 bases and 1 base respectively, with 6 bases between them. The CDR3 runs to 14 residues. Germline CDR1 and CDR2: SGHAT and FQNNGV. The CDR3 DNA sequence: TGTGCCAGCAGCTTAGAGCGGGGCCAAGAGACCCAGTACTTC. It specifies CASSLERGQETQYF.

V and J are TRBV5-6 and TRBJ2-3; 7 nucleotides match TRBD1. The CDR3 spans 15 residues. Unmatched junction bases numbered 8, after V lost 5 bases and J lost 2 bases. Germline CDR1 and CDR2: SGHDT and YYEEEE. CDR3 bases: TGTGCCAGCAGTTATCCGGGACAGTACACAGATACGCAGTATTTT. Protein sequence: CASSYPGQYTDTQYF.

The chain employs TRBV7-9 and TRBJ2-7; D is possibly TRBD1 (6 bases). With 3 bases removed from V and 9 bases from J, the gap between germline ends came to 15 bases. CDR3 length equals 13 residues. CDR1 is SEHNR, CDR2 FQNEAQ, per germline (reference sequence). CDR3: CASSLGQARGQYF. As DNA, the CDR3 is TGTGCCAGCAGCTTGGGACAAGCGCGTGGGCAGTACTTC.

To note about this clone: Compared with germline, one end of the junction differs, possibly owing to a read error. This chain joins TRBV7-9 and TRBJ2-3; 9 bases fit TRBD1. CDR3 length: 13 amino acids. Looked up from germline, CDR1 is SEHNR and CDR2 is FQNEAQ (reference sequence). The CDR3 DNA follows: TGTGCCAGCAGCTTTAATTCGGGACAGGGTATGAATTTT. Translation gives CASSFNSGQGMNF.

This clone was observed a few times. The J gene is TRBJ1-5, the V gene TRBV10-3, with 9 bases fitting TRBD1. This CDR3 has 16 residues. The germline V gene has CDR1 ENHRY and CDR2 SYGVKD. The V gene end was trimmed by 4 bases and the J gene end by 0 bases; junction bases not matched to a gene: 4. The CDR3 nucleotides read TGTGCCATCAGTGGGGACAGGGACTATAGCAATCAGCCCCAGCATTTT. Translating gives CAISGDRDYSNQPQHF.

A few counts support this clone. A read error may produce the germline difference seen at one junction end. V is TRBV4-2 and J is TRBJ1-6; unclear D gene. This CDR3 contains 16 residues. CDR1 LGHNA and CDR2 YNFKEQ come from the germline V gene. Here the CDR3 reads CASSSVRTSYDSPLHF. The CDR3 DNA reads TGTGCCAGCAGCTCCGTAAGAACCTCCTATGATTCACCCCTCCACTTT.

V and J are TRBV5-4 and TRBJ2-2, with 9 bases fitting TRBD1. V was pared by 7 bases and J by 3 bases, with 4 bases of the junction left unmatched. This CDR3 contains 14 residues. Per germline, CDR1 SGHNT and CDR2 YYREEE (reference sequence). CDR3 bases: TGTGCCAGCTCCCGACAGGGGGACACCGGGGAGCTGTTTTTT. Translated: CASSRQGDTGELFF.

The chain couples TRBV6-6 to TRBJ2-1, with D possibly matching TRBD2 (6 bases). V lost 4 bases to trimming and J lost 6 bases, with 13 bases between them. CDR3 size: 14 residues. Looked up from germline, CDR1 is MNHNY and CDR2 is SVGAGI (reference sequence). The CDR3: CASSSTSNPNEQFF. CDR3 coding DNA: TGTGCCAGCAGTTCTACTAGCAACCCCAATGAGCAGTTCTTC.

This clone was seen more than once but under ten times. This sequence joins TRBV27 and TRBJ1-1; 7 positions match TRBD1. With 1 base clipped from V and 0 bases from J, the junction kept 2 bases outside the gene matches. The CDR3 covers 15 residues. Germline values: CDR1 MNHEY, CDR2 SMNVEV (reference sequence). CDR3 sequence: CASSLFGTVNTEAFF. The CDR3 DNA reads as TGTGCCAGCAGTTTATTCGGGACAGTGAACACTGAAGCTTTCTTT.

This clone was seen only a few times. V and J are TRBV30 and TRBJ2-3; 12 bases match TRBD2. This CDR3 has 16 residues. V gave up 3 bases and J gave up 7 bases; unmatched junction bases: 11. The germline V gene encodes CDR1 GTSNPN and CDR2 SVGIG (reference sequence). CDR3 sequence: CAWRIQTSGRIYTQYF. In nucleotides, the CDR3 is TGTGCCTGGAGGATTCAGACTAGCGGGAGAATTTATACGCAGTATTTT.

This clone was picked up a small number of times. This chain uses TRBV7-3 with TRBJ2-7; perhaps TRBD2 as D (6 bases). Germline V gene data show CDR1 as SGHTA and CDR2 as FQGTGA. The CDR3 is made up of 14 amino acids. V shed 5 bases and J shed 0 bases, with 11 bases lying between them. The DNA for the CDR3 is TGTGCCAGCAGCCTGAAGCGGGTCTCCTACGAGCAGTACTTC. Amino acid sequence: CASSLKRVSYEQYF.

This clone was detected a few times. The chain couples TRBV28 to TRBJ2-1, with 9 bases that match TRBD1. CDR3 length equals 15 residues. Germline values: CDR1 MDHEN, CDR2 SYDVKM. V dropped 6 bases and J dropped 7; count of bases not matched to a gene: 10. In DNA form, the CDR3 reads TGTGCCAGCAGCCGACCGGGACAGGGCGTTAATGAGCAGTTCTTC. Its protein is CASSRPGQGVNEQFF.

With respect to this clone: This same CDR3 is encoded by further DNA sequences in the sample. V and J are TRBV7-9 and TRBJ1-2; perhaps TRBD1 as D (6 bases). The CDR3 contains 12 residues. V gave up 3 bases and J gave up 4 bases, with 6 bases separating them. Germline loops: CDR1 SEHNR, CDR2 FQNEAQ (reference sequence). The CDR3 DNA reads as TGTGCCAGCAGCTTGGACAGCTATGGCTACACCTTC. It specifies CASSLDSYGYTF.

This clone was counted only a few times. V and J are TRBV30 and TRBJ2-7, with 7 bases lining up with TRBD2. The germline CDR1 and CDR2 sequences are GTSNPN and SVGIG (reference sequence). The CDR3 consists of 15 residues. V dropped 0 bases and J dropped 0; count of bases not matched to a gene: 5. The CDR3 is CAWSVRGVYSYEQYF. The CDR3 region has the DNA TGTGCCTGGAGTGTACGGGGGGTCTACTCCTACGAGCAGTACTTC.

The table lists this clone with many counts. The J gene is TRBJ1-1, the V gene TRBV29-1; D unclear. The V gene lost 5 bases and the J gene lost 1 base, with 5 bases spanning the gap. The CDR3 extends over 11 amino acids. Germline CDR1 is SQVTM and CDR2 is ANQGSEA. CDR3 loop: CSVRWNTEAFF. The CDR3 DNA reads as TGCAGCGTTCGTTGGAACACTGAAGCTTTCTTT.

This clone turned up a few times. The CDR3 is CASSYGTSGKNEQFF. The DNA for the CDR3 is TGTGCCAGCAGTTACGGGACTAGCGGGAAGAATGAGCAGTTCTTC. This rearrangement joins TRBV6-5 to TRBJ2-1; 13 nucleotides line up with TRBD2. The germline V gene encodes CDR1 MNHEY and CDR2 SVGAGI. The CDR3 contains 15 residues. J was trimmed by 7 bases and V by 2 bases; bases with no gene match: 2.

This clone has only a few counts. J is TRBJ2-1 and V is TRBV6-4, with D possibly TRBD2 on 10 matching bases. The germline CDR1 and CDR2 sequences are MRHNA and SNTAGT. Trimming removed 5 bases at V and 5 bases at J, with 25 bases between. CDR3 length equals 18 residues. The CDR3 bases are TGTGCCAGCAGTCCGGGACAGGGAAGAACTAGCGGGAACAATGAGCAGTTCTTC. Amino acid sequence: CASSPGQGRTSGNNEQFF.

The chain joins TRBV28 to TRBJ2-7, with D perhaps matching TRBD2 (7 bases). The V end lost 5 bases, the J end lost 2 bases, and 10 bases lay between the germline ends. The CDR3 is 13 residues long. From germline, CDR1 is MDHEN and CDR2 SYDVKM. CDR3 DNA: TGTGCCAGCAGTGGGGGGGCCCCCTACGAGCAGTACTTC. Protein: CASSGGAPYEQYF.

In this sample, this clone turned up a few times. The chain carries TRBV6-6 and TRBJ1-5; 10 bases align to TRBD1. The CDR3 loop spans 14 amino acids. V was clipped by 5 bases and J by 6 bases; unmatched bases: 4. CDR1 MNHNY and CDR2 SVGAGI come from the germline V gene (reference sequence). The CDR3: CASSKGQGGQPQHF. The CDR3 DNA sequence: TGTGCCAGCAGTAAAGGACAGGGGGGTCAGCCCCAGCATTTT.

The sample holds a few counts of this clone. CDR3 nucleotide sequence: TGTGCCAGCAGTTTAATGCAGCGGGAGACCCAGTACTTC. It yields the protein CASSLMQRETQYF. This chain joins TRBV28 and TRBJ2-5, with a possible D match to TRBD2 (5 bases). CDR3 size: 13 residues. Germline lookup yields CDR1 MDHEN and CDR2 SYDVKM. V lost 2 bases and J 5 bases, leaving 9 bases between the germline ends.

This clone has a handful of counts. The gene calls are TRBV30 and TRBJ2-7, with TRBD1 identical over 7 bases. CDR3 length equals 14 residues. The V gene's germline CDR1 is GTSNPN and CDR2 SVGIG (reference sequence). J gave up 0 bases and V 3 bases, and 5 bases lay outside the gene matches. For the CDR3, the DNA is TGTGCCTGGAGGAAACAGGGGACCTCCTACGAGCAGTACTTC. It codes for CAWRKQGTSYEQYF.

This clone was detected a few times. The chain has TRBV15 and TRBJ2-2; the match to TRBD2 covers 7 bases. V gave up 1 base and J gave up 0 bases; unmatched junction bases: 2. This CDR3 is 16 amino acids long. From germline, CDR1 is LNHNV and CDR2 YYDKDF (reference sequence). The CDR3 protein is CATSRVRGTNTGELFF. As DNA, the CDR3 is TGTGCCACCAGCAGAGTGCGGGGGACGAACACCGGGGAGCTGTTTTTT.

CDR3 DNA sequence: TGTGCCAGCAGTTCCTCAGGGACAGGGGACTATGGCTACACCTTC. This gives the protein CASSSSGTGDYGYTF. The chain has TRBV28 and TRBJ1-2; 10 bases are a match to TRBD1. Trimming removed 4 bases from V and 3 bases from J; junction bases left unmatched: 5. The germline V gene encodes CDR1 MDHEN and CDR2 SYDVKM. The CDR3 has 15 residues.

Written as DNA, the CDR3 is TGTGCCAGCTCACCAAGACAGACCGATCAGCCCCAGCATTTT. It yields the protein CASSPRQTDQPQHF. The chain couples TRBV18 to TRBJ1-5; TRBD1 might be the D (5 bases). The ends were cut back, 2 bases at V and 5 bases at J, with 10 bases in the middle. This CDR3 spans 14 amino acids. CDR1 is KGHSH and CDR2 is LQKENI in the germline V gene.

This chain uses TRBV9 with TRBJ2-4; D ambiguous. Germline assignment: CDR1 SGDLS and CDR2 YYNGEE. The CDR3 totals 14 residues. The germline V and J ends were trimmed by 0 bases and 9 bases, with 13 bases remaining between them. The CDR3 DNA reads as TGTGCCAGCAGCGTAGAACTGAGCCCGGGCATTCAGTACTTC. Protein: CASSVELSPGIQYF.

This clone was seen only a few times. The chain links TRBV10-3 to TRBJ2-2; D not resolved. This CDR3 comprises 12 residues. V was clipped by 6 bases and J by 7 bases, with 9 bases between them. Germline CDR1 ENHRY, CDR2 SYGVKD. CDR3 amino acids: CAISVVGGELFF. In nucleotides, the CDR3 is TGTGCCATCAGCGTTGTCGGCGGGGAGCTGTTTTTT.